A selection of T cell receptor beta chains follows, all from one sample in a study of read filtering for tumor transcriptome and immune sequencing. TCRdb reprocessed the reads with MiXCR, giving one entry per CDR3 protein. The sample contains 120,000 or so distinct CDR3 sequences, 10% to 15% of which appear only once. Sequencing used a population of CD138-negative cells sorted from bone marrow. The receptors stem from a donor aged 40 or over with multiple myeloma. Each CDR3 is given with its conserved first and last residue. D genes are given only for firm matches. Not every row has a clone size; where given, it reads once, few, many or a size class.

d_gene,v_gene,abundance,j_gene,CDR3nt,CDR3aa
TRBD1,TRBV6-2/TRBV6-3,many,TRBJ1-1,TGTGCCAGCAGTTACTCGGGACAGGGAAAAACTGAAGCTTTCTTT,CASSYSGQGKTEAFF
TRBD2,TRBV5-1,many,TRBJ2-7,TGCGCCAGCAGCTCCGAGGGAGGGCGGTACTTC,CASSSEGGRYF
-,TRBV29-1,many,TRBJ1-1,TGCAGCGTTGAGGGCAGGGAGAGGACTGAAGCTTTCTTT,CSVEGRERTEAFF
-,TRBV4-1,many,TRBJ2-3,TGCGCCAGCAGCCAAGATCAGGGCGGGAGCACAGATACGCAGTATTTT,CASSQDQGGSTDTQYF
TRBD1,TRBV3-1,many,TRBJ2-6,TGTGCCAGCAGCCATCGATCGGGACAGCCTGGGGGGGCCAACGTCCTGACTTTC,CASSHRSGQPGGANVLTF
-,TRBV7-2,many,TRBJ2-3,TGTGCCAGCAGCTTGCTAGGAGATACGCAGTATTTT,CASSLLGDTQYF
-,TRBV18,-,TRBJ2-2,TGTGCCAGCTCACCACAACAGGAGAACACCGGGGAGCTGTTTTTT,CASSPQQENTGELFF
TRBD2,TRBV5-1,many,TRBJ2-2,TGCGCCAGCAGCCTACGACTAGCGGGGAATTCCGGGGAGCTGTTTTTT,CASSLRLAGNSGELFF
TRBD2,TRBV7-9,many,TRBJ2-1,TGTGCCAGCAGCGCAGTTTTAGCGGGGGGATTCGATGAGCAGTTCTTC,CASSAVLAGGFDEQFF
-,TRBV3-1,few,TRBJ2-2,TGTGCCAGCAGCCAATCAAGGGGTCCCGGGGAGCTGTTTTTT,CASSQSRGPGELFF
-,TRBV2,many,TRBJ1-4,TGTGCCAGCACTCAGACTAATGAAAAACTGTTTTTT,CASTQTNEKLFF
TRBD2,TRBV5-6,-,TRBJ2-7,TGTGCCAGCAGCCGGGGGGCACTAGCGGGAGGGTTTGACGAGCAGTACTTC,CASSRGALAGGFDEQYF
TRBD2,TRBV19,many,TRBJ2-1,TGTGCCAGTAGTAATGCGGGAGGCTCCAATGAGCAGTTCTTC,CASSNAGGSNEQFF
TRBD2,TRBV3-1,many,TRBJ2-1,TGTGCCAGCAGCCAAGCGGTAGGGCTAGCGGGACCCCTAAATGAGCAGTTCTTC,CASSQAVGLAGPLNEQFF
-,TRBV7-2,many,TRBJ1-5,TGTGCCAGCAGCTTAGCGGGACAACTCAATCAGCCCCAGCATTTT,CASSLAGQLNQPQHF
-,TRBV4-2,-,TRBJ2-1,TGTGCCAGCAGCCTTATTACAGGAGCCTACAATGAGCAGTTCTTC,CASSLITGAYNEQFF
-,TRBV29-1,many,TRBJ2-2,TGCAGCGTTGACCCTGGGAAGGCCTCCGGGGAGCTGTTTTTT,CSVDPGKASGELFF
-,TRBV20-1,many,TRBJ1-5,TGCAGTGCTACACAAAGGGGGAAAACTCACAATCAGCCCCAGCATTTT,CSATQRGKTHNQPQHF
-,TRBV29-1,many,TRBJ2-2,TGCAGCGTCCCCGACCTATTAGGCACCGGGGAGCTGTTTTTT,CSVPDLLGTGELFF
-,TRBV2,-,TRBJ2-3,TGTGCCAGCAGTGCCGAGGTTAGCGGATACACAGATACGCAGTATTTT,CASSAEVSGYTDTQYF
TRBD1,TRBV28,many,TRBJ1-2,TGTGCCAGCAAGGAAAGTAGGGGGACAGGGGGAGCTGGCTACACCTTC,CASKESRGTGGAGYTF
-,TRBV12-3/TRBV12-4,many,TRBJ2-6,TGTGCCAGCAGTCCTGACAGGAGAGACTCTGGGGCCAACGTCCTGACTTTC,CASSPDRRDSGANVLTF
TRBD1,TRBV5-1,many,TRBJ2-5,TGCGCCAGCAGCCTCGGACAGGGTCAGCGGGAGACCCAGTACTTC,CASSLGQGQRETQYF
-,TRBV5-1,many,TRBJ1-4,TGCGCCAGCAGCTTGGCCCGGGGTGGGGATGAAAAACTGTTTTTT,CASSLARGGDEKLFF
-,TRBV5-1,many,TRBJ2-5,TGCGCCAGCAGCTTAGGCGTCCAGGGAGAAGAGACCCAGTACTTC,CASSLGVQGEETQYF
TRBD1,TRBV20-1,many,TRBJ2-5,TGCAGTGCTAGCGTCGGACAGGGGCGGCGAGAGACCCAGTACTTC,CSASVGQGRRETQYF
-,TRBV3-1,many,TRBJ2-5,TGTGCCAGCAGCCAAGATCGGGGGACCCAGTACTTC,CASSQDRGTQYF
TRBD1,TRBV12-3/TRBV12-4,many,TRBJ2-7,TGTGCCAGCAGACTCGGGACAGGGGAGGCCTACGAGCAGTACTTC,CASRLGTGEAYEQYF
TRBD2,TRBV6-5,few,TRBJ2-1,TGTGCCGGCAGTTACTCGAGGGGCGGGGGACCCTACAATGAGCAGTTCTTC,CAGSYSRGGGPYNEQFF
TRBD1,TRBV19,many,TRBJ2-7,TGTGCCAGTAAAAGGAGACAGGGCAATTACGAGCAGTACTTC,CASKRRQGNYEQYF
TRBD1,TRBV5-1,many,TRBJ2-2,TGCGCCAGCAGCCCACCGGGACAGGGGAACACCGGGGAGCTGTTTTTT,CASSPPGQGNTGELFF
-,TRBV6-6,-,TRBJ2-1,TGTGCCAGCAGTTACTCGAAGCGGTCGACAGTAAACAATGAGCAGTTCTTC,CASSYSKRSTVNNEQFF
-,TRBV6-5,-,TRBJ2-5,TGTGCCAGCAGTTACTCCCCCGAACTAGTCGGAGAGACCCAGTACTTC,CASSYSPELVGETQYF
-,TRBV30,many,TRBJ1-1,TGTGCCTGGAACAGGGCGAACACTGAAGCTTTCTTT,CAWNRANTEAFF
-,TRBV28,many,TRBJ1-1,TGTGCCAGCACCTCCCGGCGCCTACCGAACACTGAAGCTTTCTTT,CASTSRRLPNTEAFF
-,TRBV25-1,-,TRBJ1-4,TGTGCCAGCAGTGACATGGGGGGTTTTAGTGAAAAACTGTTTTTT,CASSDMGGFSEKLFF
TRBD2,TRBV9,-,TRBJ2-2,TGTGCCAGCAGCCCGGGACTAGCGGGAGATGGCGGGGAGCTGCTTTTT,CASSPGLAGDGGELLF
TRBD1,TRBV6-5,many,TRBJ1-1,TGTGCCAGCAGTACCAGACAGGGGAACACTGAAGCTTTCTTT,CASSTRQGNTEAFF
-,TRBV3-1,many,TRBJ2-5,TGTGCCAGCAGCCAAACCCAAGAGACCCAGTACTTC,CASSQTQETQYF
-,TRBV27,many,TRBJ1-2,TGTGCCAGCAGTTTATTCTGGCCCCCCGCCTATGGCTACACCTTC,CASSLFWPPAYGYTF
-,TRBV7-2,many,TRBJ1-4,TGTGCCAGCAGCTTACCTTCCTCAGGTGAAAAACTGTTTTTT,CASSLPSSGEKLFF
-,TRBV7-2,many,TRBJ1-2,TGTGCCAGCAGCAAAGAAGTGGGACGGCCTGATGGCTACACCTTC,CASSKEVGRPDGYTF
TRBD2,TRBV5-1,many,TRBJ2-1,TGCGCCAGCAGCTTGGGTGTTAGCGGGAGGGCTTACAATGAGCAGTTCTTC,CASSLGVSGRAYNEQFF
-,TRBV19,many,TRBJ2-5,TGTGCCAGTAGTGCGGGTCGCGGGGAGACCCAGTACTTC,CASSAGRGETQYF
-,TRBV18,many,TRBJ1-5,TGTGCCAGCTCACCGGAAACTCGCAATCAGCCCCAGCATTTT,CASSPETRNQPQHF
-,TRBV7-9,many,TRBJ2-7,TGTGCCAGCAGCTTAGCGCGTAGGACCAACTACGAGCAGTACTTC,CASSLARRTNYEQYF
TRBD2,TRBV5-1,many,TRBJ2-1,TGCGCCAGCAGCTTGGGGGCGGGGACTAGGGACAATGAGCAGTTCTTC,CASSLGAGTRDNEQFF
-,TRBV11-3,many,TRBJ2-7,TGTGCCAGCAGCCGCCCGGGCCCCTCATACGAGCAGTACTTC,CASSRPGPSYEQYF